This TCR beta chain emerged from a study of identical twins (dated by TCRdb to about 2016). In terms of the full investigation: To test whether fetal clonotypes persist, this study deep-sequenced TCR alpha and beta repertoires from monozygotic twins, from unrelated adults of various ages, and from cord blood. Replicate twin experiments were performed at different times using different library preparation protocols to rule out contamination.

Every donor was a healthy Caucasian. The twin cohort consisted of three pairs of female monozygotic twins, all aged about 18 to 30 years. Using Miltenyi CD45RO+ enrichment and human naive T-cell isolation kits, memory (CD45RO+) and naive T cells were isolated from PBMC. To note about this clonotype: No antigen is known for it. The record has no base qualities; no much larger clone is one base away.

The library came from 5' RACE. These reads were obtained on an Illumina HiSeq 2000. Template switching introduced a universal primer binding site; the final cDNA contained a unique molecular identifier, enabling accurate counting of TCR cDNA molecules. Specific primers in the conserved constant-segment region were used to synthesize first-strand cDNA for TCR alpha and beta chains. Each cDNA library was double barcoded, with a SMART-Mk sample barcode plus Illumina barcodes, to control for contamination. Two successive PCR steps introduced TruSeq adapter sequences along with Illumina sample barcodes. Sequencing of the TCR alpha and beta cDNA libraries was done on the Illumina HiSeq platform using custom primers. As for how the authors treated the data: Unique molecular identifiers were extracted from raw reads with MiGEC, and CDR3 positions were determined with MiXCR. For each individual, recombination models were inferred using an EM algorithm with the repgenHMM and IGoR tools. The analysis of shared clonotypes was done with the tcR package in R, with sharing normalized by the product of cloneset sizes. Out-of-frame nonproductive sequences were analyzed to study raw recombination free of thymic and clonal selection effects. TCRdb's own reprocessing of the public reads used fastp at Q25 and MiXCR and kept productive beta chains. Records with the same CDR3 protein are collapsed into one entry carrying the most frequent genes and DNA. These V and J calls rely on TCRdb rather than the paper's analysis. The sample contains hundreds of thousands of distinct CDR3 sequences, 6.5% to 8.5% of them found a single time. The top ten constitute about 1.9% of the sample.

V trim: 7 bases; J trim: 14 bases; unmatched bases: 13. Its CDR3 holds 13 amino acids, cysteine through phenylalanine. Left in the record is the CDR3 DNA by itself, 39 bases read in frame from the first base. The investigation overall reported the following: In monozygotic twins, out-of-frame TCR alpha sharing was systematically underestimated by recombination models, although the models agreed with sharing between unrelated individuals. The excess sharing between twins in beta out-of-frame sequences was weaker because fewer shared sequences reduced the signal-to-noise ratio. Fewer insertions were carried by abundant cord blood beta clonotypes; a weaker similar trend was observed in young adult naive repertoires, while no such trend was observed in memory repertoires. Invariant T cells such as MAIT and iNKT could partly confound zero-insertion analyses, though diverse VJ usage argued against this for most clonotypes. Because the same donors could not be followed over many years, conclusions were based on cross-sectional statistical analysis. Compared with coincidental sharing between unrelated individuals, an excess of low generation-probability sequences was observed among out-of-frame TCR alpha sequences shared between twins.

This sample was shared with a second study, whose subject was yellow fever vaccine responses in identical twins. Per the second study: The T cell response to vaccination in identical twins was reported by the authors to appear partly convergent and partly personalized. In identical twins, the study followed T cell clones that responded to the vaccine with precision.

This receptor was taken from a woman under 30 in good health. Source material: memory (CD45RO+) T cells sorted from blood. This specimen's cell subset or site label, per the study, means: CD45RO+ enriched T cells. This chain is built from TRBV12-3 or TRBV12-4 and TRBJ2-3, with 9 bases in between that match TRBD1. Read as DNA, the sequence is TGTGCCAGCACCAAGGTGACAGGGGGTATAGTGTATTTT. It encodes CASTKVTGGIVYF.